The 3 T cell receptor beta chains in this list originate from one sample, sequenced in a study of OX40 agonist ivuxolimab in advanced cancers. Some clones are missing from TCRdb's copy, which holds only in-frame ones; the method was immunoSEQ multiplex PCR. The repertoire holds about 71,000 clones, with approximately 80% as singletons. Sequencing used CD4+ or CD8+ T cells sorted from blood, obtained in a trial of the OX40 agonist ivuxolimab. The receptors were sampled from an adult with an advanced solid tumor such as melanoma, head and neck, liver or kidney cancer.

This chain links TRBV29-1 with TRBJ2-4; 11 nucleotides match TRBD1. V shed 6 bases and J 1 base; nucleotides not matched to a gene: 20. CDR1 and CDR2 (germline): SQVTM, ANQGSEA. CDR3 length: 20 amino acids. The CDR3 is CSVLGQGATDRKLAKNIQYF. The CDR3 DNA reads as TGCAGCGTCCTAGGACAGGGGGCGACGGACCGAAAGTTGGCCAAAAACATTCAGTACTTC.

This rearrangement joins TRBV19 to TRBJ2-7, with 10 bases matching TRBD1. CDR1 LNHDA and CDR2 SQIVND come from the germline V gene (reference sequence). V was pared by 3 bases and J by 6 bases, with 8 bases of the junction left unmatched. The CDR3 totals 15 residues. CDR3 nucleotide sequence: TGTGCCAGTAGTATGGGATGGACAGGGGGGATCGAGCAGTACTTC. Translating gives CASSMGWTGGIEQYF.

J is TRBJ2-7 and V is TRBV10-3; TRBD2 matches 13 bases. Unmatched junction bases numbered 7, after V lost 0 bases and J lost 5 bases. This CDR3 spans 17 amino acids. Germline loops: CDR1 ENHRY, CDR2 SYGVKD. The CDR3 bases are TGTGCCATCAGTGAGTCGGCCGGGACTAGCGGGAAAGACGAGCAGTACTTC. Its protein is CAISESAGTSGKDEQYF.